The clone carrying this T cell receptor (beta chain) was seen a single time. The V gene lost 3 bases and the J gene lost 4 bases, with 12 bases spanning the gap. This CDR3 is built from 14 residues. Germline values: CDR1 LNHDA, CDR2 SQIVND (reference sequence). A quantity of about 0.5 to 1 ug RNA underwent reverse transcription using random hexamers. With immunoSEQ multiplex PCR, TCR beta CDR3 was amplified across 54 Vbeta and 13 Jbeta. TCRdb re-called the immunoSEQ multiplex PCR reads through MiXCR, storing one row per CDR3 protein. The sample has around 200,000 distinct CDR3 sequences, about 93% seen once. CD8+ and CD4+ T cells from blood underwent TCR beta sequencing. This sample stems from a study of CD8 T cells in Susac syndrome.

Sequenced input: CD8+ T cells from PBMCs. The chain is built from TRBV19 and TRBJ1-1, with unresolved D. This TCR was recovered from a human donor with multiple sclerosis. This CDR3 reads CASSIGGPRTEAFF. The CDR3 nucleotides are TGTGCCAGTAGTATTGGCGGCCCGCGCACTGAAGCTTTCTTT. Supplemented by reference TRBV19 and TRBJ1-1, the full variable domain reads DGGITQSPKYLFRKEGQNVTLSCEQNLNHDAMYWYRQDPGQGLRLIYYSQIVNDFQKGDIAEGYSVSREKKESFPLTVTSAQKNPTAFYLCASSIGGPRTEAFFGQGTRLTVV.